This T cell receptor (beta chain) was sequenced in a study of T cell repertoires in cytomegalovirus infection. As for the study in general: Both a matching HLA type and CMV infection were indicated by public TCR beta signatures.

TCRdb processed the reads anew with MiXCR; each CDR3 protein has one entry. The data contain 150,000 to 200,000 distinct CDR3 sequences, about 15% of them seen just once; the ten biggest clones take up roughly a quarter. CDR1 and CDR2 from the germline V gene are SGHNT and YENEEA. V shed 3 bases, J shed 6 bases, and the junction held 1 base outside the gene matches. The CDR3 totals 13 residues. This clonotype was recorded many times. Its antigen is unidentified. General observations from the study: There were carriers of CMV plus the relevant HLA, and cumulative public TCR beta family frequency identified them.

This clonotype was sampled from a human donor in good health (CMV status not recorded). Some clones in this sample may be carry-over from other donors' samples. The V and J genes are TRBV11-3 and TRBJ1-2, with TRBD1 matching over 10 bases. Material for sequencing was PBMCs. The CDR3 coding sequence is TGTGCCAGCAGCTTGACAGGGGGCAATGGCTACACCTTC. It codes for CASSLTGGNGYTF.